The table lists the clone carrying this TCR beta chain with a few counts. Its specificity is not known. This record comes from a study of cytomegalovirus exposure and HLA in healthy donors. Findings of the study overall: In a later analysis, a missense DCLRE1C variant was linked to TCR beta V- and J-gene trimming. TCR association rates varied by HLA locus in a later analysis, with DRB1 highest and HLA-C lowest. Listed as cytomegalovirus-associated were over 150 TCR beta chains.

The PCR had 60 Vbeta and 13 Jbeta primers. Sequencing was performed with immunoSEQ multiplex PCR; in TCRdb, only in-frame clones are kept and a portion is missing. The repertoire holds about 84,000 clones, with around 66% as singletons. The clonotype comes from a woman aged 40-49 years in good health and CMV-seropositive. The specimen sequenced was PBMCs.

The CDR3 sequence: CASGLSLYREYF. The DNA of the CDR3 is TGTGCCAGCGGTCTATCTCTTTATCGGGAGTACTTC. The chain is built from TRBV27 and TRBJ2-7; the D is unclear. Trimming shortened V by 8 bases and J by 11 bases, and 19 bases separated the two germline ends. Germline CDR1 is MNHEY and CDR2 is SMNVEV (reference sequence). There are 12 residues in the CDR3.